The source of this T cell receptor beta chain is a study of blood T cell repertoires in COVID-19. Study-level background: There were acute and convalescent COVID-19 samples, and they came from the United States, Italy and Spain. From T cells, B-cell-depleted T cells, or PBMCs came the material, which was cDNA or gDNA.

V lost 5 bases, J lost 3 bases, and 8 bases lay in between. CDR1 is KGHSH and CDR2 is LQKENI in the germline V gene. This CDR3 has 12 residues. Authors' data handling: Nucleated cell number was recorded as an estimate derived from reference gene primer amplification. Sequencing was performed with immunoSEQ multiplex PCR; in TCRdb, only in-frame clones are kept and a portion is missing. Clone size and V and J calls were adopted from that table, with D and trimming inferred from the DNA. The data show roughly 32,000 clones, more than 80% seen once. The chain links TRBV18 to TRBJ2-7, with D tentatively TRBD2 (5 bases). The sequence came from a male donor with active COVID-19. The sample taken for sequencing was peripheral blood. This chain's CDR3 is CASSGERYEQYF. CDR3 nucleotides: TGTGCCAGCTCAGGGGAGCGCTACGAGCAGTACTTC.